The rows below give T cell receptor beta chains drawn from one sample of a study of T cells after yellow fever vaccination. TCRdb reprocessed the 5' RACE reads with MiXCR, giving one entry per CDR3 protein. The table has 100,000 to 150,000 distinct CDR3 sequences, approximately 7% seen once; the top ten hold 2.5%. The material was CD4+ T cells sorted from PBMCs, obtained approximately 11 days after the first yellow fever vaccination. The origin of the receptors is a man between 18 and 35 years old who received the YFV17D yellow fever vaccine. Both conserved end residues are part of each CDR3. The order of the fields is D gene, clone size, J gene, V gene, CDR3 DNA, CDR3 protein. The D gene is left open where the match is weak. Rows give clone size only sometimes, using once, few, many, or a class for an expanded clone.

D gene: TRBD1
clone size: many
J gene: TRBJ2-3
V gene: TRBV5-1
CDR3 DNA: TGCGCCAGCAGCTTGGACAGGGGGAAGGATACGCAGTATTTT
CDR3 protein: CASSLDRGKDTQYF

D gene: -
clone size: -
J gene: TRBJ1-1
V gene: TRBV7-9
CDR3 DNA: TGTGCCAGCAGCCCCACGACGGGCCCTTTGGCTTTCTTT
CDR3 protein: CASSPTTGPLAFF

D gene: -
clone size: -
J gene: TRBJ2-7
V gene: TRBV4-3
CDR3 DNA: TGCGCCAGCAGCCATAGTCCAAGCTCCTACGAGCAGTACTTC
CDR3 protein: CASSHSPSSYEQYF

D gene: -
clone size: many
J gene: TRBJ2-7
V gene: TRBV18
CDR3 DNA: TGTGCCAGCTCACCTGGACTGTCATTGGGAGAGCAGTACTTC
CDR3 protein: CASSPGLSLGEQYF

D gene: -
clone size: many
J gene: TRBJ2-3
V gene: TRBV7-9
CDR3 DNA: TGTGCCAGCAGCTTCTTTAGCACAGATACGCAGTATTTT
CDR3 protein: CASSFFSTDTQYF

D gene: TRBD2
clone size: many
J gene: TRBJ2-5
V gene: TRBV12-3/TRBV12-4
CDR3 DNA: TGTGCCAGCAGTTTAGCGGGGAGCGGGGAGGAGACCCAGTACTTC
CDR3 protein: CASSLAGSGEETQYF

D gene: TRBD1
clone size: many
J gene: TRBJ2-1
V gene: TRBV7-7
CDR3 DNA: TGTGCCAGCAGCGCAGACAGGGGCTCCTACAATGAGCAGTTCTTC
CDR3 protein: CASSADRGSYNEQFF

D gene: TRBD1
clone size: many
J gene: TRBJ2-4
V gene: TRBV19
CDR3 DNA: TGTGCCAGTAGTGTACCGGGACAGGGGAGAAACATTCAGTACTTC
CDR3 protein: CASSVPGQGRNIQYF

D gene: TRBD1
clone size: many
J gene: TRBJ1-2
V gene: TRBV4-3
CDR3 DNA: TGCGCCAGCAGCCAAACAGGGGGGTATAACTATGGCTACACCTTC
CDR3 protein: CASSQTGGYNYGYTF

D gene: -
clone size: few
J gene: TRBJ2-1
V gene: TRBV7-3
CDR3 DNA: TGTGCCAGCAGCTTAGTACGAGACAATGAGCAGTTCTTC
CDR3 protein: CASSLVRDNEQFF

D gene: TRBD1
clone size: few
J gene: TRBJ1-2
V gene: TRBV5-4
CDR3 DNA: TGTGCCAGCAGCTTGACTGGACAGGGGGCTTTTGGCTACACCTTC
CDR3 protein: CASSLTGQGAFGYTF

D gene: -
clone size: many
J gene: TRBJ2-5
V gene: TRBV7-2
CDR3 DNA: TGTGCCAGCAGCTTAGGGCCTAGCCAGTACTTC
CDR3 protein: CASSLGPSQYF

D gene: TRBD2
clone size: many
J gene: TRBJ2-3
V gene: TRBV7-7
CDR3 DNA: TGTGCTAGCAGCTTAGCGGGGGCCGTAGATACGCAGTATTTT
CDR3 protein: CASSLAGAVDTQYF

D gene: -
clone size: -
J gene: TRBJ1-5
V gene: TRBV28
CDR3 DNA: TGTGCCAGCAGTTATTACCGGCAGCCCCAGCATTTT
CDR3 protein: CASSYYRQPQHF

D gene: TRBD2
clone size: many
J gene: TRBJ2-3
V gene: TRBV5-1
CDR3 DNA: TGCGCCAGCAGCTGGAGCGGGGGTGACACAGATACGCAGTATTTT
CDR3 protein: CASSWSGGDTDTQYF

D gene: -
clone size: many
J gene: TRBJ1-6
V gene: TRBV5-1
CDR3 DNA: TGCGCCAGCGACATAGACGGACGGGGGAGCTCACCCCTCCACTTT
CDR3 protein: CASDIDGRGSSPLHF

D gene: -
clone size: many
J gene: TRBJ2-5
V gene: TRBV3-1
CDR3 DNA: TGTGCCAGCAGCCAGGCCGGAAAGGGAGAGACCCGGTACTTC
CDR3 protein: CASSQAGKGETRYF

D gene: -
clone size: many
J gene: TRBJ2-7
V gene: TRBV3-1
CDR3 DNA: TGTGCCAGCAGCCAAGATGGCCAGACCGAGCAGTACTTC
CDR3 protein: CASSQDGQTEQYF

D gene: TRBD1
clone size: many
J gene: TRBJ1-1
V gene: TRBV5-1
CDR3 DNA: TGCGCCAGCAGCTTTTATGGGTCAGGGGGCTCGTACACTGAAGCTTTCTTT
CDR3 protein: CASSFYGSGGSYTEAFF

D gene: -
clone size: many
J gene: TRBJ2-4
V gene: TRBV7-2
CDR3 DNA: TGTGCCAGCCGCCAAGGGGGGGGTGGCAAAAACATTCAGTACTTC
CDR3 protein: CASRQGGGGKNIQYF

D gene: TRBD1
clone size: many
J gene: TRBJ1-5
V gene: TRBV5-8
CDR3 DNA: TGTGCCAATCTAACAGGGGGCCCGAGCAATCAGCCCCAGCATTTT
CDR3 protein: CANLTGGPSNQPQHF

D gene: -
clone size: many
J gene: TRBJ1-5
V gene: TRBV6-5
CDR3 DNA: TGTGCCAGCAGTTACCGGCAGGGTGGCAATCAGCCCCAGCATTTT
CDR3 protein: CASSYRQGGNQPQHF

D gene: -
clone size: many
J gene: TRBJ2-3
V gene: TRBV20-1
CDR3 DNA: TGCAGTGCTAAGGAAGACGATACGCAGTATTTT
CDR3 protein: CSAKEDDTQYF

D gene: -
clone size: many
J gene: TRBJ1-5
V gene: TRBV7-9
CDR3 DNA: TGTGCCAGCAGCTTAGATGCCGTTTATAGCAATCAGCCCCAGCATTTT
CDR3 protein: CASSLDAVYSNQPQHF

D gene: TRBD1
clone size: many
J gene: TRBJ2-1
V gene: TRBV20-1
CDR3 DNA: TGCAGTGCTAGTGATCAGGGGGACAATGAGCAGTTCTTC
CDR3 protein: CSASDQGDNEQFF

D gene: TRBD2
clone size: many
J gene: TRBJ2-5
V gene: TRBV7-2
CDR3 DNA: TGTGCCAGCAGCTTTTCTAGCGGGGGGCAAGAGACCCAGTACTTC
CDR3 protein: CASSFSSGGQETQYF

D gene: -
clone size: many
J gene: TRBJ2-7
V gene: TRBV7-2
CDR3 DNA: TGTGCCAGCAGCTTATCGGGGTACGAGCAGTACTTC
CDR3 protein: CASSLSGYEQYF

D gene: -
clone size: many
J gene: TRBJ2-7
V gene: TRBV18
CDR3 DNA: TGTGCCAGCTCTCCAAAGGGGCCAGGGCGGTCCTACGAGCAGTACTTC
CDR3 protein: CASSPKGPGRSYEQYF

D gene: -
clone size: many
J gene: TRBJ1-1
V gene: TRBV5-6
CDR3 DNA: TGTGCCAGCAGCTTGCAGGAAACGTTTAACATGAACACTGAAGCTTTCTTT
CDR3 protein: CASSLQETFNMNTEAFF

D gene: -
clone size: many
J gene: TRBJ1-5
V gene: TRBV12-3/TRBV12-4
CDR3 DNA: TGTGCCAGCAGTTTTTCGGCAGGGAATCAGCCCCAGCATTTT
CDR3 protein: CASSFSAGNQPQHF

D gene: -
clone size: many
J gene: TRBJ2-1
V gene: TRBV18
CDR3 DNA: TGTGCCAGCTCACGTCTCGGACGGGTCAATGAGCAGTTCTTC
CDR3 protein: CASSRLGRVNEQFF

D gene: -
clone size: many
J gene: TRBJ1-2
V gene: TRBV7-2
CDR3 DNA: TGTGCCAGCAGCTTAGTTGCCGGGCAGGCCTATGGCTACACCTTC
CDR3 protein: CASSLVAGQAYGYTF

D gene: -
clone size: few
J gene: TRBJ2-2
V gene: TRBV11-2
CDR3 DNA: TGTGCCAGCAGCCCAGGGGCAGGGTGGGGGGGCGCGAACACCGGGGAGCTGTTTTTT
CDR3 protein: CASSPGAGWGGANTGELFF

D gene: -
clone size: -
J gene: TRBJ1-1
V gene: TRBV7-1
CDR3 DNA: TGTGCCATCAGCTCCGTGCAGGTCTGGGGGCACGGCACTGAAGCTTTCTTT
CDR3 protein: CAISSVQVWGHGTEAFF

D gene: -
clone size: -
J gene: TRBJ2-3
V gene: TRBV5-1
CDR3 DNA: TGCGCCAGCAGCTTGTCCCCCACTGATACGCACTATTTT
CDR3 protein: CASSLSPTDTHYF

D gene: -
clone size: few
J gene: TRBJ1-1
V gene: TRBV5-4
CDR3 DNA: TGTGCCAGCAGCCCCCCCGGACAAGTTTACACTGAAGCTTTCTTT
CDR3 protein: CASSPPGQVYTEAFF

D gene: TRBD2
clone size: many
J gene: TRBJ2-3
V gene: TRBV7-2
CDR3 DNA: TGTGCCAGCAGCTTACGCAGCGGGGATACCTGGGATACGCAGTATTTT
CDR3 protein: CASSLRSGDTWDTQYF

D gene: -
clone size: many
J gene: TRBJ1-1
V gene: TRBV7-3
CDR3 DNA: TGTGCCAGCAGCTTGGGGGTATCCAACACTGAAGCTTTCTTT
CDR3 protein: CASSLGVSNTEAFF

D gene: -
clone size: -
J gene: TRBJ2-6
V gene: TRBV20-1
CDR3 DNA: TGCAGTGCTAGGGGCCAGGGTCAGGGCTTTGGGGCCAACGTCCTGACTTTC
CDR3 protein: CSARGQGQGFGANVLTF

D gene: -
clone size: many
J gene: TRBJ2-5
V gene: TRBV15
CDR3 DNA: TGTGCCACCAGCAGTTTAGGGACCCAGTACTTC
CDR3 protein: CATSSLGTQYF

D gene: -
clone size: many
J gene: TRBJ2-7
V gene: TRBV20-1
CDR3 DNA: TGCAGTGCTAGGGGACAAGCCTTAAGCAGCTCCTACGAGCAGTACTTC
CDR3 protein: CSARGQALSSSYEQYF

D gene: -
clone size: many
J gene: TRBJ2-5
V gene: TRBV7-2
CDR3 DNA: TGTGCCAGCAGCCTATGGGCCCAACAAGAGACCCAGTACTTC
CDR3 protein: CASSLWAQQETQYF

D gene: -
clone size: many
J gene: TRBJ2-7
V gene: TRBV5-1
CDR3 DNA: TGCGCCAGCAGCTTGGGGGCAGACTCCTACGAGCAGTACTTC
CDR3 protein: CASSLGADSYEQYF

D gene: -
clone size: many
J gene: TRBJ1-2
V gene: TRBV7-8
CDR3 DNA: TGTGCCAGCAGCTTCTCCTCAGGGGCCTATGGCTACACCTTC
CDR3 protein: CASSFSSGAYGYTF

D gene: -
clone size: many
J gene: TRBJ1-1
V gene: TRBV10-3
CDR3 DNA: TGTGCCATCGTTGGGGGTCAAAACACTGAAGCTTTCTTT
CDR3 protein: CAIVGGQNTEAFF

D gene: TRBD1
clone size: few
J gene: TRBJ2-2
V gene: TRBV19
CDR3 DNA: TGTGCCAGTAGTATTCGGGACAGCCCTCCGGGGGAGCTGTTTTTT
CDR3 protein: CASSIRDSPPGELFF

D gene: -
clone size: many
J gene: TRBJ2-1
V gene: TRBV5-1
CDR3 DNA: TGCGCCAGCAGCTTGCGACCATGGGGGGATGAGCAGTTCTTC
CDR3 protein: CASSLRPWGDEQFF